These 5 T cell receptor beta chains were sequenced from one sample in a study of T cell changes during pregnancy in multiple sclerosis. Profiling relied on immunoSEQ multiplex PCR, and the TCRdb table lists in-frame clones only, not all of them. The sample yields about 18,000 clones, 88% seen once. The source was CD4+ T cells from peripheral blood mononuclear cells, collected in the first trimester of pregnancy. The receptors come from a female donor in good health, enrolled as a control in a pregnancy study.

This chain joins TRBV5-1 and TRBJ1-2; possibly TRBD1 for D (5 bases). CDR1 is SGHRS, CDR2 YFSETQ, per germline. This CDR3 has 14 residues. V was shortened by 3 bases and J by 3 bases, with 12 bases between the two germline ends. In DNA, the CDR3 is TGCGCCAGCAGCTACTCGGGGGGTGACTATGGCTACACCTTC. Residues: CASSYSGGDYGYTF.

The chain joins TRBV5-6 to TRBJ2-1, with 12 bases lining up with TRBD2. CDR3 length: 16 amino acids. In germline, CDR1 is SGHDT, CDR2 YYEEEE. Germline trimming cut 4 bases from V and 3 bases from J; bases unmatched to any gene: 5. CDR3 region: CASSPRLAGDYNEQFF. Written as DNA, the CDR3 is TGTGCCAGCAGCCCCAGACTAGCGGGAGACTACAATGAGCAGTTCTTC.

The chain combines TRBV2 with TRBJ1-1, with TRBD1 as a possible D gene (6 bases). The CDR3 is 14 residues long. Germline-derived CDR1 and CDR2 are SNHLY and FYNNEI. The V gene lost 8 bases and the J gene lost 6 bases, with 19 bases spanning the gap. Here the CDR3 DNA reads TGTGCCAGCCTGAGAGGTCAGGGGAGCGCTGAAGCTTTCTTT. It translates to CASLRGQGSAEAFF.

The rearrangement joins TRBV29-1 to TRBJ1-5; possibly TRBD1 for D (6 bases). The V gene's germline CDR1 is SQVTM and CDR2 ANQGSEA. V was cut by 4 bases and J by 2 bases, with 9 bases left in between. This CDR3 has 13 amino acids. In DNA form, the CDR3 reads TGCAGCGTTGCAGGGGCGGGCAATCAGCCCCAGCATTTT. Translating it yields CSVAGAGNQPQHF.

Note on this clone: This sample also contains other DNA sequences that code for the same CDR3. The chain employs TRBV18 and TRBJ2-5; D perhaps matches TRBD2 (6 bases). Germline lookup yields CDR1 KGHSH and CDR2 LQKENI. V lost 3 bases and J 1 base, leaving 6 bases between the germline ends. The CDR3 length is 13 residues. The DNA of the CDR3 is TGTGCCAGCTCACCGGGGGGCCAAGAGACCCAGTACTTC. Its translation: CASSPGGQETQYF.